This T cell receptor (beta chain) was found in a study of blood T cell repertoires in COVID-19 (TCRdb year 2020). General notes on the study: The collaborator samples originated in the United States, Italy and Spain and spanned the acute and convalescent phases of COVID-19. The material from the prospective study consisted of cDNA or gDNA derived from T cells, B-cell-depleted T cells, or PBMCs. Subjects who had been exposed to COVID-19, were actively infected with it, or had recovered from it provided the deeply sampled blood TCRbeta repertoires that made up the dataset. The repertoires were released in a freely available public database intended as a resource for research on the immune response to SARS-CoV-2. Samples came from the ongoing ImmuneRACE study (first 160 participants) plus 1,254 subjects from 6 global collaborators. Sample metadata almost always included a de-identified subject ID, COVID-19 status, age in years and sex. Where available, HLA class I and class II types were taken from metadata supplied by the sample provider and were not determined by assay-based typing. The paper as a whole reports these results and caveats: How much clinical and demographic metadata was included differed by source and by participant, and the metadata was provided uncurated.

One collaborating source in Seattle enrolled patients while the patients were actively infected and followed the patients over time throughout the course of disease. Each collaborating institution followed its own protocols to collect whole blood in K2EDTA tubes. For TCRbeta analysis, collaborator samples were shipped as frozen whole blood, as isolated PBMCs, or as DNA extracted from either sample type. A remark on this clone: Its antigen is unknown. Base qualities are not provided; no much larger clone lies one nucleotide away.

The CDR3 starts with the cysteine, ends with the phenylalanine, and has 16 residues. Only CDR3 DNA remains: 48 bases, in frame from the first base. The germline V gene sets CDR1 to SGHRS and CDR2 to YFSETQ. Trimming leaves V shorter by 0 bases and J shorter by 5 bases, with the junction holding 7 bases beyond the gene matches. The immunoSEQ Assay, a bias-controlled multiplex PCR, was used to amplify TCRbeta CDR3 regions from genomic DNA. The original methods were these. Within the assay, amplification of reference gene primers was used to estimate how many nucleated cells each sample contained. Sequence reads were collapsed and filtered to measure the absolute abundance of every unique TCRbeta CDR3 rearrangement. For each sample, productive Simpson clonality was calculated by taking the square root of Simpson's diversity index across productive rearrangements. Imported from immuneACCESS, the table was reduced by TCRdb to in-frame sequences with V and J called. These copies leave out some clones; in studies compared against another copy, an unresolved V gene accounts for under half, and the cause of the remainder is not known. The V and J calls and clone size come from that table; D and trimming were worked out from the DNA. Recorded for this sample are about 250,000 clones; 65% to 90% of them occurred a single time. The top ten hold approximately 5% of the sample.

This chain joins TRBV5-1 to TRBJ2-5, with 10 bases aligning to TRBD2. Material for sequencing was peripheral blood. The source is a man aged 50-59 years with COVID-19, enrolled during active disease. This receptor carries the CDR3 CASSLAPSGGVETQYF. The DNA is TGCGCCAGCAGCTTGGCCCCGAGCGGGGGGGTGGAGACCCAGTACTTC.